The entry that follows covers one T cell receptor beta chain sequence. The antigen it binds to is not known. Per-base quality was not reported, and no clone a single base away is much larger than it. The sample's time point label, decoded: about 28 days (+/-7) after the second vaccine dose. According to the study, the label for this sample's treatment or condition signals: meningococcal conjugate vaccine given as trial control. The vaccinee samples were drawn from two UK trials, COV001 and COV002, one of which was a single-blind randomized controlled phase 2/3 trial testing AZD1222 (ChAdOx1 nCoV-19) in healthy adults. For TCRbeta chain sequencing, PBMC samples were collected from trial participants at day 0 and at day 28 after the second dose. These data belong to a study of T cell responses to AZD1222 COVID-19 vaccine (dated by TCRdb to the early 2020s). Regarding the research as a whole: TCR sequencing was performed for 230 to 250 trial participants, of whom 200 to 210 were given two doses of AZD1222 and around 26 were given two doses of MenACWY control vaccine. Trial participants were enrolled by age into subgroups of 18-55, 56-69 and 70-plus years, and roughly 160, 29 and 62 TCR-sequenced participants, respectively, were included in these subgroups.

Taken from the germline V gene (reference sequence), the CDR1 and CDR2 loops are MNHNY and SVGAGI. Between the V and J ends, shortened by 3 bases and 0 bases respectively, the junction contains 12 bases. The CDR3 measures 16 amino acids from cysteine to phenylalanine. Left in the record is the CDR3 DNA by itself, 48 bases read in frame from the first base. Results the study describes overall, beyond this receptor: Only five to seven AZD1222 recipients were SARS-CoV-2 seropositive at baseline, limiting conclusions about previously exposed vaccinees. The 56-69-year group was small, and its depth increase did not reach significance, likely because of low power. Participants were mostly white British, with more females than males. The authors suggested clonal diversity may have been underestimated. Nearly half of unique spike-specific TCRs reportedly recognized epitopes outside regions mutated in the B.1.351 and B.1.1.7 variants. The vaccine-associated CD4 TCRs covered the entire spike protein, and the dominant responses fell in regions 160-218 and 743-854. After two AZD1222 doses, spike-specific TCR breadth and depth were significantly higher than at day 0 and than in MenACWY recipients. Because no day 14 peak-response samples were available, repertoires were characterized only after the peak T cell response.

The CDR3 regions of human TCRbeta chains were analyzed by immunosequencing. Processing in the source paper ran as follows. Repertoire TCRs were checked for matches against a reference library of SARS-CoV-2-specific TCRs that had been generated using the MIRA antigen-specificity platform. Breadth was defined as the fraction of unique TCRs that were SARS-CoV-2-associated, and depth was defined as the fraction of total T cells that were SARS-CoV-2-associated. Each spike-specific TCR was assigned to its reactive spike region and to a CD4 or CD8 class using the MIRA data. Log10-transformed breadth and depth values were compared by one-way ANOVA with Sidak's multiple comparisons tests. Drawn from immuneACCESS, this table holds only the in-frame rearrangements with V and J called that TCRdb kept. Clones are partly lost; checked studies trace under half to an unresolved V gene and leave the rest unexplained. V and J calls and clone size follow that table, whereas D and trimming were derived from the DNA. Recorded for this sample are roughly 120,000 clones; 80% to 95% of them occurred a single time. 4.2% of the sample comes from the top ten.

The source material was peripheral blood, sampled 28 days after the second dose of the MenACWY control vaccine. The V gene is TRBV6-6 and the J gene is TRBJ2-1, with no reliable assignment of the D segment. This TCR derives from an adult who received the MenACWY meningococcal vaccine as a control. The CDR3 has the sequence CASSYEGLSSYNEQFF. The nucleotide sequence reads TGTGCCAGCAGTTATGAAGGGCTAAGCTCCTACAATGAGCAGTTCTTC.